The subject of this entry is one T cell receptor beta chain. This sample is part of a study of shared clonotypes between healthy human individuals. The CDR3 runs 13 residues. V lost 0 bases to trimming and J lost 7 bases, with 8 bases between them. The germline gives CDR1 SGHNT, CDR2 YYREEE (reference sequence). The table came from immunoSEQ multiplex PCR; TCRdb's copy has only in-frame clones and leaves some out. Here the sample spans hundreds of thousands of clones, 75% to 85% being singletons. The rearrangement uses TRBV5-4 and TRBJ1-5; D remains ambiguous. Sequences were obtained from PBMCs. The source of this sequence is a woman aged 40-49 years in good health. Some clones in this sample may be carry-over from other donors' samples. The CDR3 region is CASSLERQQPQHF. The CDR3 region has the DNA TGTGCCAGCAGCTTGGAACGGCAGCAGCCCCAGCATTTT.